This T cell receptor beta chain stems from a study of blood T cell repertoires in COVID-19. Study at large: Sample material is recorded as cDNA or gDNA derived from T cells, B-cell-depleted T cells, or PBMCs.

Generated by immunoSEQ multiplex PCR, the TCRdb table keeps only in-frame clones and is missing some. The sample holds approximately 280,000 clones, approximately 92% seen once. Specimen: peripheral blood. This sequence originates from a woman aged 25 to 39 with COVID-19, enrolled during active disease.

In DNA, the CDR3 is TGTGCCAGCATCCACCGAGACAGGGCCACTGAAGCTTTCTTT. As protein: CASIHRDRATEAFF. This chain uses TRBV6-5 with TRBJ1-1; 7 nucleotides match TRBD1. In germline, CDR1 is MNHEY, CDR2 SVGAGI. The CDR3 length is 14 residues. V dropped 7 bases and J dropped 4; count of bases not matched to a gene: 9.